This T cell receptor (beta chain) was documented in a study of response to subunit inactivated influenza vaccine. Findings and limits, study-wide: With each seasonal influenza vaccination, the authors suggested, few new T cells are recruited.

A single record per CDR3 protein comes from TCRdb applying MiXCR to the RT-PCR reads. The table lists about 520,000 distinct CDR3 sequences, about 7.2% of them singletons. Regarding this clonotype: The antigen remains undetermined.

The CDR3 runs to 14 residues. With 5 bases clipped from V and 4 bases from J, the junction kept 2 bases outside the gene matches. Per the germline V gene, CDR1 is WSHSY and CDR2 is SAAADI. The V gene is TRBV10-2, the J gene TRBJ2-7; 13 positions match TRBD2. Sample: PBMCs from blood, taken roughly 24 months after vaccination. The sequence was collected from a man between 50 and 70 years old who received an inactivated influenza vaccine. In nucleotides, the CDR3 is TGCGCCAGCAGTACTAGCGGGGGGGGTTACGAGCAGTACTTC. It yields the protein CASSTSGGGYEQYF.